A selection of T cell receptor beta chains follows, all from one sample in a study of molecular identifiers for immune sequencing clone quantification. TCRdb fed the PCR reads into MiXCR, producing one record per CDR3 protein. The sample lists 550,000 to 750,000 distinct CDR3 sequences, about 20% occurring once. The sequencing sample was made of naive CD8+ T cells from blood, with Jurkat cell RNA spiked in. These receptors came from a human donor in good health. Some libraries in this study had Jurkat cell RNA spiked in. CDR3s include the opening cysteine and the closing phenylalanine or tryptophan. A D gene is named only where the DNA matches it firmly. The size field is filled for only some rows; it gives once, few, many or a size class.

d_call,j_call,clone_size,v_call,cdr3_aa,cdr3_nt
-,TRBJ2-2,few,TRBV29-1,CSVEEDSYTGELFF,TGCAGCGTTGAAGAGGACAGTTACACCGGGGAGCTGTTTTTT
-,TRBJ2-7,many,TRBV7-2,CASSLGGTISYEQYF,TGTGCCAGCAGCTTAGGTGGCACCATCTCCTACGAGCAGTACTTC
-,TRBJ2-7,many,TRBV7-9,CASSPGYASYEQYF,TGTGCCAGCAGCCCTGGTTACGCGTCCTACGAGCAGTACTTC
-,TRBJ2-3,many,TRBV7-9,CASSLGASGFSTDTQYF,TGTGCCAGCAGCCTGGGGGCTAGCGGTTTTTCCACAGATACGCAGTATTTT
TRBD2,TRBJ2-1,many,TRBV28,CASSLGTSSRNEQFF,TGTGCCAGCAGTTTAGGGACTAGCTCGAGGAATGAGCAGTTCTTC
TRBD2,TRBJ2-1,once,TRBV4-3,CASSQTTTSGSAYNEQFF,TGCGCCAGCAGCCAAACTACAACTAGCGGGAGTGCCTACAATGAGCAGTTCTTC
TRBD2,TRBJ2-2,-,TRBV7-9,CASSLESLAGGTGELFF,TGTGCCAGCAGCTTAGAATCCCTAGCGGGAGGAACCGGGGAGCTGTTTTTT
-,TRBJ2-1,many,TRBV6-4,CASSDPYHVGGAGGYEQFF,TGTGCCAGCAGTGACCCCTACCACGTAGGGGGGGCTGGAGGGTATGAGCAGTTCTTC
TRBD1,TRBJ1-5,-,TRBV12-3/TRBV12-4,CASSLRTGSNQPQHF,TGTGCCAGCAGTTTAAGGACAGGGTCCAATCAGCCCCAGCATTTT
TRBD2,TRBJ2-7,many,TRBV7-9,CASSSPPGGGSWPPYEQYF,TGTGCCAGCAGCTCCCCTCCCGGGGGGGGATCCTGGCCTCCCTACGAGCAGTACTTC
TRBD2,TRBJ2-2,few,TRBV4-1,CASSQDSGTSVTGELFF,TGCGCCAGCAGCCAAGATTCCGGGACTAGCGTCACCGGGGAGCTGTTTTTT
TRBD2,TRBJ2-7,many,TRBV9,CASSRTSGRHEQYF,TGTGCCAGCAGCAGGACTAGCGGGAGGCACGAGCAGTACTTC
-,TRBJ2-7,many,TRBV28,CASRADNSYEQYF,TGTGCCAGCAGAGCGGACAACTCCTACGAGCAGTACTTC
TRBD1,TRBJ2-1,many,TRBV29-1,CSVTYADRDYNEQFF,TGCAGCGTGACATACGCGGACAGGGACTACAATGAGCAGTTCTTC
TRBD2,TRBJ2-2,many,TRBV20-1,CSAREGLVAGELFF,TGCAGTGCTAGAGAGGGACTAGTGGCCGGGGAGCTGTTTTTT
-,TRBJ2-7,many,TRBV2,CASGRDSLSYEQYF,TGTGCCAGCGGGCGGGACAGCCTCTCCTACGAGCAGTACTTC
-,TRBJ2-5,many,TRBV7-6,CASSEQPTGVETQYF,TGTGCCAGCAGCGAACAACCGACAGGCGTGGAGACCCAGTACTTC
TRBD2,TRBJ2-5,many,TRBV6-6,CASSPLAAPVETQYF,TGTGCCAGCAGTCCCCTAGCGGCCCCGGTAGAGACCCAGTACTTC
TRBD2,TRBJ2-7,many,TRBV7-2,CASSHSGFSSYEQYF,TGTGCCAGCAGCCATAGCGGGTTTAGCTCCTACGAGCAGTACTTC
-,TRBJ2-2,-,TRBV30,CAWSVVLSGELFF,TGTGCCTGGAGTGTAGTTTTATCCGGGGAGCTGTTTTTT
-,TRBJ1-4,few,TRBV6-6,CASSYEPDPNEKLFF,TGTGCCAGCAGTTACGAACCAGACCCGAATGAAAAACTGTTTTTT
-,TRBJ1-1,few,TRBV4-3,CASSHRGPTEAFF,TGCGCCAGCAGCCACCGCGGCCCCACTGAAGCTTTCTTT
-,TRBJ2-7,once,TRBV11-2,CASSFQGSLYEQYF,TGTGCCAGCAGCTTCCAGGGGAGCCTCTACGAGCAGTACTTC
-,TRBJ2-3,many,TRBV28,CASTLRSGTDTQYF,TGTGCCAGCACCCTACGGTCGGGCACAGATACGCAGTATTTT
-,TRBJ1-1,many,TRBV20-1,CSARDGSRATEAFF,TGCAGTGCTAGAGATGGTAGCCGGGCGACTGAAGCTTTCTTT
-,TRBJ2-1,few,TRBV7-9,CASSFPGRFGEQFF,TGTGCCAGCAGCTTCCCGGGGCGGTTTGGTGAGCAGTTCTTC
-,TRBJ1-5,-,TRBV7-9,CASSLGFDQPQHF,TGTGCCAGCAGCTTAGGCTTCGATCAGCCCCAGCATTTT
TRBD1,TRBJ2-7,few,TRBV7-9,CASSRRGQPYEQYF,TGTGCCAGCAGCAGAAGGGGGCAACCCTACGAGCAGTACTTC
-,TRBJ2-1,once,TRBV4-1,CAGRGAGDNEQFF,TGCGCCGGCCGCGGGGCAGGAGACAATGAGCAGTTCTTC
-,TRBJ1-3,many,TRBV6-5,CASSYGSGAGNTIYF,TGTGCCAGCAGTTATGGGAGTGGCGCTGGAAACACCATATATTTT
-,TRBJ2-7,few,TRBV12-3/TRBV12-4,CASSYEWDEQYF,TGTGCCAGCAGTTACGAATGGGACGAGCAGTACTTC
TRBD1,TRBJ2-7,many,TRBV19,CASSTGQGVAPAYEQYF,TGTGCCAGTAGTACCGGACAGGGAGTAGCCCCCGCCTACGAGCAGTACTTC